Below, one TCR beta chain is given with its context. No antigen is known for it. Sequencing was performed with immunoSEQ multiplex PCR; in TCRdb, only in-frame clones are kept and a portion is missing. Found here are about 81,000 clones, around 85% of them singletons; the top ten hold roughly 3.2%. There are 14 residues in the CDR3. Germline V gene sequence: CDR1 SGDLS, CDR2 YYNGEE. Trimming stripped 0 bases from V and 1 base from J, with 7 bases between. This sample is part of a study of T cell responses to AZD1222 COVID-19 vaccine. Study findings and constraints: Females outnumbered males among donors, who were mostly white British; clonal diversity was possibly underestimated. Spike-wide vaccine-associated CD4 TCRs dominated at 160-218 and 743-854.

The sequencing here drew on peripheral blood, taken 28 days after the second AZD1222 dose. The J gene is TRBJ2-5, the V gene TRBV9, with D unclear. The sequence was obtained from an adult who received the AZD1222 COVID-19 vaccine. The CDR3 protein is CASSVAWAQETQYF. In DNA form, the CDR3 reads TGTGCCAGCAGCGTAGCTTGGGCCCAAGAGACCCAGTACTTC.